These 14 T cell receptor beta chains originate from one sample sequenced in a study of vaccination effects on CD4 cells after COVID-19. These receptors' targets are unknown. The table came from immunoSEQ multiplex PCR; TCRdb's copy has only in-frame clones and leaves some out. The sample records tens of thousands of clones, roughly 73% being singletons. Upon completion of approximately ten days in culture, CD4+ T cells were isolated. Sequenced material: CD4+ T cells from PBMCs cultured without peptide, taken before COVID-19 vaccination. The receptors were gathered from a human donor who received a COVID-19 vaccine.

As for this clone: An end of the junction differs from the germline gene, which may be a read error. This chain joins TRBV18 and TRBJ2-5; 8 bases are shared with TRBD2. This CDR3 is built from 12 residues. Germline CDR1 is KGHSH and CDR2 is LQKENI. The CDR3 coding sequence is TGTGCCAGCTCACCGAAGACTAGCGCTTTAGACTTC. This translates into CASSPKTSALDF.

The chain has TRBV4-3 and TRBJ1-1; the D is unclear. There are 14 residues in the CDR3. V lost 4 bases to trimming and J lost 3 bases, with 12 bases between them. Germline-derived CDR1 and CDR2 are LGHNA and YSLEER. As DNA, the CDR3 is TGCGCCAGCAGCCTGACCGCTGGCGACACTGAAGCTTTCTTT. It codes for CASSLTAGDTEAFF.

V usage is TRBV11-2 and J usage is TRBJ2-2; the D is unclear. Trimming left V 2 bases short and J 7 bases short, with 17 bases between. This CDR3 contains 16 residues. Germline CDR1 SGHAT, CDR2 FQNNGV. The CDR3 reads CASSLRSGGGGGELFF. The CDR3 bases are TGTGCCAGCAGCTTAAGGTCCGGCGGCGGTGGCGGGGAGCTGTTTTTT.

The sample holds a few counts of this clone. This same CDR3 is encoded by further DNA sequences in the sample. J is TRBJ1-6 and V is TRBV5-1, with D perhaps matching TRBD1 (6 bases). The V gene lost 4 bases and the J gene lost 9 bases, with 14 bases spanning the gap. This CDR3 contains 14 residues. Germline V lookup: CDR1 SGHRS, CDR2 YFSETQ. The CDR3 DNA reads TGCGCCAGCAGCCCACAGGGATCGGGTTCACCCCTCCACTTT. It yields the protein CASSPQGSGSPLHF. The full variable domain, its missing parts supplied by reference TRBV5-1 and TRBJ1-6, is KAGVTQTPRYLIKTRGQQVTLSCSPISGHRSVSWYQQTPGQGLQFLFEYFSETQRNKGNFPGRFSGRQFSNSRSEMNVSTLELGDSALYLCASSPQGSGSPLHFGNGTRLTVT.

V and J are TRBV5-4 and TRBJ2-5; 7 bases match TRBD2. This CDR3 comprises 15 residues. Per germline, CDR1 SGHNT and CDR2 YYREEE (reference sequence). The V segment lost 0 bases and the J segment 5 bases; nucleotides outside the gene matches: 7. CDR3 in amino acids: CASSLDQGGLETQYF. CDR3 in DNA: TGTGCCAGCAGCTTGGACCAGGGAGGGCTTGAGACCCAGTACTTC.

V and J are TRBV5-1 and TRBJ2-1; TRBD1 matches 7 bases. The CDR3 loop spans 14 amino acids. Germline CDR1 and CDR2: SGHRS and YFSETQ. Trimming removed 0 bases from V and 9 bases from J; junction bases left unmatched: 6. The CDR3 spells CASSLGQTGSEQFF. In nucleotides, the CDR3 is TGCGCCAGCAGCTTGGGTCAGACAGGGAGTGAGCAGTTCTTC.

The chain couples TRBV20-1 to TRBJ1-6, with D uncertain. CDR1 and CDR2 from the germline V gene are DFQATT and SNEGSKA (reference sequence). CDR3 length: 14 residues. Deletions cut 4 bases from V and 0 bases from J, with 7 bases between. This CDR3 is CSATESSYNSPLHF. CDR3 nucleotide sequence: TGCAGTGCTACTGAGAGCTCCTATAATTCACCCCTCCACTTT.

The V and J genes are TRBV5-1 and TRBJ1-2; D is ambiguous. Looked up from germline, CDR1 is SGHRS and CDR2 is YFSETQ. Trimming took off 0 bases at V and 3 bases at J, with 12 bases between the two ends. There are 15 residues in the CDR3. CDR3 bases: TGCGCCAGCAGCTTGGGTCCCAACGGAGACTATGGCTACACCTTC. Its protein is CASSLGPNGDYGYTF.

The gene calls are TRBV7-2 and TRBJ2-7; 10 bases are a match to TRBD2. Unmatched junction bases numbered 6, after V lost 6 bases and J lost 1 base. Per the germline V gene, CDR1 is SGHTA and CDR2 is FQGNSA. CDR3 length: 15 amino acids. CDR3 nucleotide sequence: TGTGCCAGCAGGAGGGTGACTAGCGGGTCCTACGAGCAGTACTTC. Residues: CASRRVTSGSYEQYF.

The rearrangement links TRBV18 to TRBJ2-5, with D maybe TRBD2 (6 bases). Germline CDR1 is KGHSH and CDR2 is LQKENI. The V gene lost 2 bases and the J gene lost 4 bases, with 14 bases spanning the gap. The CDR3 sequence is 15 residues long. CDR3 in amino acids: CASSPAGTGVETQYF. The CDR3 coding sequence is TGTGCCAGCTCACCAGCCGGTACGGGGGTAGAGACCCAGTACTTC.

This clone was recorded only once. The chain couples TRBV7-9 to TRBJ1-1, with D unresolved. CDR3 size: 14 residues. The germline V gene encodes CDR1 SEHNR and CDR2 FQNEAQ (reference sequence). V was shortened by 1 base and J by 8 bases, with 14 bases between the two germline ends. CDR3 coding DNA: TGTGCCAGCAGCTTAGGCTGGTCGCAGGCGGAAGCTTTCTTT. It specifies CASSLGWSQAEAFF.

The chain carries TRBV5-4 and TRBJ2-2, with 14 bases fitting TRBD2. CDR3 size: 16 residues. CDR1 is SGHNT and CDR2 is YYREEE in the germline V gene (reference sequence). The trim removed 4 bases at V and 4 bases at J, leaving 3 bases unmatched. DNA for the CDR3: TGTGCCAGCAGCCGGGGACTAGCGGGAGTCACCGGGGAGCTGTTTTTT. As protein: CASSRGLAGVTGELFF. The variable domain in full, with the rest retrieved from reference TRBV5-4 and TRBJ2-2, is ETGVTQSPTHLIKTRGQQVTLRCSSQSGHNTVSWYQQALGQGPQFIFQYYREEENGRGNFPPRFSGLQFPNYSSELNVNALELDDSALYLCASSRGLAGVTGELFFGEGSRLTVL.

This chain links TRBV5-5 with TRBJ2-7; 8 nucleotides line up with TRBD1. Germline-derived CDR1 and CDR2 are SGHKS and YYEKEE (reference sequence). The CDR3 covers 15 residues. V shed 0 bases and J 5 bases; nucleotides not matched to a gene: 7. The CDR3: CASSLEGRGRNEQYF. CDR3 DNA: TGTGCCAGCAGCTTGGAAGGCAGGGGGCGGAACGAGCAGTACTTC.

This clone was recorded only once. The J gene is TRBJ2-5, the V gene TRBV7-9, with no clear D. Trimming took 1 base from V and 5 from J, leaving 8 bases between them. The CDR3 extends over 13 amino acids. The germline V gene has CDR1 SEHNR and CDR2 FQNEAQ (reference sequence). The CDR3 loop is CASSLGSRETQYF. The CDR3 DNA follows: TGTGCCAGCAGCTTAGGGTCCCGGGAGACCCAGTACTTC.